A single sample gave rise to the 21 T cell receptor beta chains below, sequenced in a study of cytomegalovirus exposure and HLA in healthy donors. The PCR employed 60 Vbeta primers together with 13 Jbeta primers. Some clones are missing from TCRdb's copy, which holds only in-frame ones; the method was immunoSEQ multiplex PCR. The sample lists 85,000 to 95,000 clones, 60% to 85% occurring once. The sample was PBMCs. Every receptor here comes from a man under 40 in good health and CMV-seropositive.

V usage is TRBV9 and J usage is TRBJ2-2, with 7 bases that match TRBD2. From germline, CDR1 is SGDLS and CDR2 YYNGEE. Trimming cost V 2 bases and J 2 bases; bases outside gene matches: 6. The CDR3 totals 16 residues. CDR3 coding DNA: TGTGCCAGCAGCGTGTGGCTAGCGGTAAACACCGGGGAGCTGTTTTTT. As protein: CASSVWLAVNTGELFF. Full variable domain (outside the CDR3, taken from reference TRBV9 and TRBJ2-2): DSGVTQTPKHLITATGQRVTLRCSPRSGDLSVYWYQQSLDQGLQFLIQYYNGEERAKGNILERFSAQQFPDLHSELNLSSLELGDSALYFCASSVWLAVNTGELFFGEGSRLTVL.

The chain is built from TRBV12-5 and TRBJ2-5, with TRBD1 as a possible D gene (6 bases). Germline lookup yields CDR1 LGHNT and CDR2 FRNRAP. CDR3 length: 14 residues. The V end lost 6 bases, the J end lost 1 base, and 12 bases lay between the germline ends. As DNA, the CDR3 is TGTGCTAGTGGCCCAACAGGGTTCCAAGAGACCCAGTACTTC. Translated, it gives CASGPTGFQETQYF. Full variable domain (outside the CDR3, taken from reference TRBV12-5 and TRBJ2-5): DARVTQTPRHKVTEMGQEVTMRCQPILGHNTVFWYRQTMMQGLELLAYFRNRAPLDDSGMPKDRFSAEMPDATLATLKIQPSEPRDSAVYFCASGPTGFQETQYFGPGTRLLVL.

Note on this clone: This CDR3 is also generated by other DNA sequences in the sample. The genes are TRBV9 and TRBJ2-1, with 9 nucleotides matching TRBD2. Trimming cost V 0 bases and J 9 bases; bases outside gene matches: 13. Per the germline V gene, CDR1 is SGDLS and CDR2 is YYNGEE. The CDR3 runs to 17 residues. Here the CDR3 DNA reads TGTGCCAGCAGCGTAGGAAAGATAGCGGGAGAGGCAGGTGAGCAGTTCTTC. It encodes CASSVGKIAGEAGEQFF.

This chain uses TRBV28 with TRBJ2-2, with 12 positions matching TRBD2. The CDR3 extends over 17 amino acids. Trimming took 3 bases from V and 5 from J; bases not matched to a gene: 7. Per germline, CDR1 MDHEN and CDR2 SYDVKM. The DNA for the CDR3 is TGTGCCAGCAGTTTCTCTCGACTAGCGGGAGTTACCGGGGAGCTGTTTTTT. Translated: CASSFSRLAGVTGELFF. The full variable domain, rest sourced from reference TRBV28 and TRBJ2-2, is DVKVTQSSRYLVKRTGEKVFLECVQDMDHENMFWYRQDPGLGLRLIYFSYDVKMKEKGDIPEGYSVSREKKERFSLILESASTNQTSMYLCASSFSRLAGVTGELFFGEGSRLTVL.

This rearrangement joins TRBV4-2 to TRBJ2-3, with 8 bases aligning to TRBD2. J lost 3 bases, V lost 1 base, and 6 bases had no gene match. The germline CDR1 and CDR2 sequences are LGHNA and YNFKEQ. CDR3 length equals 16 residues. The CDR3 here is CASSQAGRGGTDTQYF. The CDR3 DNA reads TGTGCCAGCAGCCAAGCTGGACGGGGGGGTACAGATACGCAGTATTTT.

V and J are TRBV13 and TRBJ2-6; D might be TRBD1 (6 bases). Germline-derived CDR1 and CDR2 are PRHDT and FYEKMQ (reference sequence). This CDR3 contains 15 residues. V dropped 3 bases and J dropped 4 bases, with 10 bases sitting between them. CDR3 nucleotides: TGTGCCAGCAGCTTTGCAGGGGCCGGGGCCAACGTCCTGACTTTC. This encodes CASSFAGAGANVLTF.

This clone was detected a few times. The chain couples TRBV19 to TRBJ1-5; 7 bases agree with TRBD1. This CDR3 comprises 18 residues. Trimming cost V 6 bases and J 1 base; bases outside gene matches: 15. In germline, CDR1 is LNHDA, CDR2 SQIVND (reference sequence). The DNA for the CDR3 is TGTGCCAGTAGCCGAGACCGTCAGGGGGGAATGAGCAATCAGCCCCAGCATTTT. Residues: CASSRDRQGGMSNQPQHF.

The chain joins TRBV4-1 to TRBJ2-5; D unclear. V lost 3 bases and J 5 bases, leaving 10 bases between the germline ends. CDR3 length equals 13 residues. The germline V gene encodes CDR1 MGHRA and CDR2 YSYEKL. The CDR3 reads CASSQTVGETQYF. CDR3 coding DNA: TGCGCCAGCAGCCAGACCGTCGGGGAGACCCAGTACTTC.

The gene calls are TRBV19 and TRBJ2-3, with D tentatively TRBD2 (6 bases). Germline V gene data show CDR1 as LNHDA and CDR2 as SQIVND (reference sequence). Trimming shortened V by 6 bases and J by 1 base, and 14 bases separated the two germline ends. The CDR3 sequence is 15 residues long. For the CDR3, the DNA is TGTGCCAGTAGCCGCTGGGAGGCCGGCACAGATACGCAGTATTTT. It translates to CASSRWEAGTDTQYF.

V is TRBV4-2 and J is TRBJ2-2; the D is unclear. Germline lookup yields CDR1 LGHNA and CDR2 YNFKEQ. The CDR3 covers 16 residues. V gave up 0 bases and J gave up 4 bases, with 12 bases separating them. CDR3 DNA: TGTGCCAGCAGCCAAGATTCAGGAATTTCCACCGGGGAGCTGTTTTTT. This encodes CASSQDSGISTGELFF.

V gene TRBV5-4 combines with J gene TRBJ2-5, with 8 bases that match TRBD2. Germline CDR1 and CDR2: SGHNT and YYREEE (reference sequence). This CDR3 spans 15 amino acids. V lost 5 bases and J lost 5; bases outside the gene matches: 11. Here the CDR3 DNA reads TGTGCCAGCAGTTTAAGAGCGGGAGAGCTGGAGACCCAGTACTTC. As protein: CASSLRAGELETQYF.

The rearrangement uses TRBV29-1 and TRBJ2-1; 13 bases map to TRBD2. The CDR3 is 16 amino acids. V shed 0 bases and J 5 bases; nucleotides not matched to a gene: 4. Germline V gene data show CDR1 as SQVTM and CDR2 as ANQGSEA. This CDR3 is CSVEDPGLAGNNEQFF. In DNA, the CDR3 is TGCAGCGTTGAAGATCCGGGACTAGCGGGGAACAATGAGCAGTTCTTC.

The genes are TRBV18 and TRBJ2-7; tentative D call: TRBD1 (6 bases). Trimming took 2 bases from V and 2 from J, leaving 28 bases between them. The length of the CDR3 is 20 residues. CDR1 and CDR2 (germline): KGHSH, LQKENI. The CDR3 protein is CASSPYPTGITGTTPYEQYF. In DNA, the CDR3 is TGTGCCAGCTCACCATATCCCACAGGCATAACCGGGACAACACCCTACGAGCAGTACTTC.

J is TRBJ2-7 and V is TRBV7-2; tentative D call: TRBD1 (5 bases). There are 14 residues in the CDR3. Germline assignment: CDR1 SGHTA and CDR2 FQGNSA. The V end lost 2 bases, the J end lost 5 bases, and 13 bases lay between the germline ends. The CDR3 DNA sequence: TGTGCCAGCAGCTTATGGGCAGGGATGGACGAGCAGTACTTC. Its protein product is CASSLWAGMDEQYF.

The sample holds a few counts of this clone. This rearrangement joins TRBV7-3 to TRBJ1-1; a weak D match, TRBD1 (6 bases). Looked up from germline, CDR1 is SGHTA and CDR2 is FQGTGA. With 5 bases removed from V and 0 bases from J, the gap between germline ends came to 13 bases. This CDR3 has 15 amino acids. CDR3 loop: CASSLSGHMNTEAFF. CDR3 sequence (DNA): TGTGCCAGCAGCCTATCGGGACATATGAACACTGAAGCTTTCTTT.

Concerning this clone: Other nucleotide sequences from this sample produce the same CDR3. The chain combines TRBV5-1 with TRBJ1-1; no reliable D call. The germline V gene encodes CDR1 SGHRS and CDR2 YFSETQ. This CDR3 region has 13 residues. Trimming removed 0 bases at V and 2 bases at J, with 5 bases between. The CDR3 DNA is TGCGCCAGCAGCTTGGTCAGTAACACTGAAGCTTTCTTT. This translates into CASSLVSNTEAFF.

The gene calls are TRBV7-3 and TRBJ1-2; TRBD1 is a possible D gene (5 bases). This CDR3 contains 13 residues. Germline CDR1 reads SGHTA; CDR2 reads FQGTGA. Trimming stripped 1 base from V and 7 bases from J, with 10 bases between. CDR3 in amino acids: CASSLKWGSGYTF. The CDR3 DNA reads TGTGCCAGCAGCTTAAAGTGGGGCAGTGGCTACACCTTC.

This clone was picked up one time. The chain recombines TRBV19 with TRBJ1-5, with TRBD1 as a possible D gene (6 bases). This CDR3 has 12 residues. The ends were cut back, 4 bases at V and 6 bases at J, with 7 bases in the middle. The germline gives CDR1 LNHDA, CDR2 SQIVND (reference sequence). CDR3 in DNA: TGTGCCAGTAGTACAGGGGTTCAGCCCCAGCATTTT. It codes for CASSTGVQPQHF.

The V call is TRBV7-9, the J call TRBJ1-2, with D possibly matching TRBD1 (6 bases). The germline CDR1 and CDR2 sequences are SEHNR and FQNEAQ (reference sequence). The CDR3 totals 15 residues. The V and J ends lost 3 bases and 5 bases respectively, with 16 bases between them. The CDR3 DNA follows: TGTGCCAGCAGCTTGACTGGGGGCGAAGGGTATGGCTACACCTTC. Residues: CASSLTGGEGYGYTF.

The chain carries TRBV5-1 and TRBJ1-1; 7 bases are a match to TRBD1. This CDR3 region has 14 residues. Per germline, CDR1 SGHRS and CDR2 YFSETQ. J was trimmed by 2 bases and V by 1 base; bases with no gene match: 2. CDR3: CASSLTGDNTEAFF. For the CDR3, the DNA is TGCGCCAGCAGCTTGACAGGGGATAACACTGAAGCTTTCTTT.

This clone was picked up one time. For the CDR3, the DNA is TGTGCCAGCAGCGGCGGACAGGGGGCTTACAATGAGCAGTTCTTC. Its translation is CASSGGQGAYNEQFF. V is TRBV9 and J is TRBJ2-1; 11 nucleotides match TRBD1. The CDR3 runs to 15 residues. J gave up 4 bases and V 3 bases, and 3 bases lay outside the gene matches. Germline CDR1 and CDR2: SGDLS and YYNGEE.